Listed here are 30 T cell receptor beta chains from one sample, sequenced in a study of T cells in Graves' hyperthyroidism and ophthalmopathy. It was RNA transcripts that yielded the amplified TCR beta CDR3 regions. In the first-round RT-PCR of the TCR CDR3, the HTBI primer set was used. A single record per CDR3 protein comes from TCRdb applying MiXCR to the multiplex PCR reads. The table lists under 300,000 distinct CDR3 sequences, less than 30% of them singletons. Input material: blood. The receptor set was obtained from a man aged 35-49 years with Graves' hyperthyroidism that later progressed to Graves' ophthalmopathy.

This sequence joins TRBV20-1 and TRBJ2-5, with D possibly being TRBD2 (6 bases). CDR1 is DFQATT and CDR2 is SNEGSKA in the germline V gene (reference sequence). Trimming shortened V by 0 bases and J by 1 base, and 15 bases separated the two germline ends. This CDR3 has 16 residues. The CDR3 is CSAREGSGRTQETQYF. The CDR3 region has the DNA TGCAGTGCTAGAGAGGGGTCGGGGAGGACCCAAGAGACCCAGTACTTC.

The sample holds many counts of this clonotype. This sequence joins TRBV12-3 or TRBV12-4 and TRBJ1-1, with D unclear. V dropped 1 base and J dropped 4 bases, with 13 bases sitting between them. The CDR3 has 15 amino acids. CDR3: CASSLVFSLGTEAFF. CDR3 DNA sequence: TGTGCCAGCAGTTTAGTCTTTTCACTAGGCACTGAAGCTTTCTTT.

This clonotype was counted many times. This chain joins TRBV6-2 or TRBV6-3 and TRBJ2-7; possible D gene TRBD1, 5 bases. The V and J ends lost 6 bases and 2 bases respectively, with 11 bases between them. The length of the CDR3 is 13 residues. CDR1 MNHEY and CDR2 SVGEGT come from the germline V gene. CDR3: CASSRQLTYEQYF. In DNA, the CDR3 is TGTGCCAGCAGCCGACAGCTAACCTACGAGCAGTACTTC.

This clonotype was seen a handful of times. The CDR3 spells CASSPVIVRRATGELFF. The CDR3 DNA sequence: TGTGCCAGCTCACCGGTAATAGTGCGTAGAGCCACCGGGGAGCTGTTTTTT. The rearrangement links TRBV18 to TRBJ2-2; unclear D gene. Trimming took 3 bases from V and 4 from J, leaving 18 bases between them. This CDR3 region has 17 residues. Germline loops: CDR1 KGHSH, CDR2 LQKENI.

This clonotype came up many times. The chain combines TRBV29-1 with TRBJ2-2; no reliable D call. The CDR3 extends over 13 amino acids. V lost 3 bases and J lost 2, with 7 bases in between. Germline assignment: CDR1 SQVTM and CDR2 ANQGSEA. The CDR3 region is CSVETTNTGELFF. In nucleotides, the CDR3 is TGCAGCGTTGAGACCACAAACACCGGGGAGCTGTTTTTT.

This clonotype has at least ten counts. The chain recombines TRBV28 with TRBJ2-5; D uncertain. The CDR3 loop spans 16 amino acids. The V end was cut by 5 bases, the J end by 2 bases, with 18 bases between. The germline V gene encodes CDR1 MDHEN and CDR2 SYDVKM. CDR3 amino acids: CASSPLAGAGQETQYF. DNA for the CDR3: TGTGCCAGCAGTCCCCTCGCTGGAGCCGGTCAAGAGACCCAGTACTTC.

This clonotype was picked up one time. In DNA form, the CDR3 reads TGTGCCAGCAGCCCGAGCCGGGGTGGCACCGGGGAGCTGTTTTTT. Translated, it gives CASSPSRGGTGELFF. J is TRBJ2-2 and V is TRBV7-2, with D maybe TRBD2 (5 bases). Per the germline V gene, CDR1 is SGHTA and CDR2 is FQGNSA. The CDR3 contains 15 residues. Deletions cut 5 bases from V and 4 bases from J, with 14 bases between.

This clonotype appeared a few times. The chain is built from TRBV14 and TRBJ2-7, with D tentatively TRBD2 (5 bases). The V gene lost 5 bases and the J gene lost 0 bases, with 17 bases spanning the gap. This CDR3 spans 16 amino acids. Germline CDR1 reads SGHDN; CDR2 reads FVKESK. CDR3 sequence: CASSSGRGPLSYEQYF. CDR3 bases: TGTGCCAGCAGCTCGGGGAGAGGCCCCCTCTCCTACGAGCAGTACTTC.

This clonotype was observed many times. The chain has TRBV5-1 and TRBJ1-5; D unresolved. The CDR3 has 14 amino acids. CDR1 SGHRS and CDR2 YFSETQ come from the germline V gene. V dropped 0 bases and J dropped 7 bases, with 11 bases sitting between them. CDR3 sequence reads: CASSLGGRGQPQHF. The CDR3 DNA follows: TGCGCCAGCAGCTTGGGTGGGAGAGGCCAGCCCCAGCATTTT.

At least ten counts were recorded for this clonotype. The rearrangement uses TRBV24-1 and TRBJ2-2; D is ambiguous. With 3 bases removed from V and 2 bases from J, the gap between germline ends came to 18 bases. CDR1 KGHDR and CDR2 SFDVKD come from the germline V gene. The CDR3 runs 18 residues. The CDR3 region is CATSDPPLLGANTGELFF. CDR3 DNA: TGTGCCACCAGTGATCCTCCCTTGTTGGGCGCAAACACCGGGGAGCTGTTTTTT.

This clonotype was seen a few times. The V gene is TRBV7-9, the J gene TRBJ2-7; 9 positions match TRBD1. Germline values: CDR1 SEHNR, CDR2 FQNEAQ (reference sequence). The ends lost 5 bases at V and 3 bases at J; junction bases unmatched: 8. CDR3 length: 15 residues. The chain's CDR3 is CASSHYRGQLYEQYF. In DNA, the CDR3 is TGTGCCAGCAGCCACTACAGGGGGCAACTCTACGAGCAGTACTTC.

The chain carries TRBV20-1 and TRBJ2-3, with 7 bases aligning to TRBD2. The CDR3 runs to 14 residues. J was trimmed by 1 base and V by 6 bases; bases with no gene match: 7. Germline V lookup: CDR1 DFQATT, CDR2 SNEGSKA (reference sequence). CDR3 in DNA: TGCAGTGCCCCCAGACTAGCCCGCACAGATACGCAGTATTTT. It specifies CSAPRLARTDTQYF.

This clonotype was observed at least ten times. CDR3 sequence (DNA): TGTGCCAGCAGGCAAATGATTATGAACACTGAAGCTTTCTTT. Translation gives CASRQMIMNTEAFF. This chain links TRBV12-3 or TRBV12-4 with TRBJ1-1; D unclear. The CDR3 extends over 14 amino acids. Trimming took off 6 bases at V and 0 bases at J, with 11 bases between the two ends.

This clonotype was recorded many times. V and J are TRBV12-3 or TRBV12-4 and TRBJ2-1, with a weak D call TRBD2 (5 bases). V shed 2 bases and J shed 4 bases, with 9 bases lying between them. This CDR3 has 14 residues. The CDR3 DNA is TGTGCCAGCAGTTTAAGGCTAGCTTACAATGAGCAGTTCTTC. The encoded protein is CASSLRLAYNEQFF.

This clonotype has only one observation. The chain recombines TRBV11-2 with TRBJ1-1; the D gene is possibly TRBD1 (6 bases). Trimming cost V 5 bases and J 8 bases, with 27 bases left between them. Germline CDR1 and CDR2: SGHAT and FQNNGV. The CDR3 is 17 amino acids. This chain's CDR3 is CASSPVRDSKSGHEAFF. Written as DNA, the CDR3 is TGTGCCAGCAGCCCCGTCCGGGACTCAAAATCGGGACACGAAGCTTTCTTT. The full variable domain, completed using reference TRBV11-2 and TRBJ1-1, is EAGVAQSPRYKIIEKRQSVAFWCNPISGHATLYWYQQILGQGPKLLIQFQNNGVVDDSQLPKDRFSAERLKGVDSTLKIQPAKLEDSAVYLCASSPVRDSKSGHEAFFGQGTRLTVV.

CDR3 in DNA: TGCAGCGTTGAATGGGATAACACCGGGGAGCTGTTTTTT. Translation gives CSVEWDNTGELFF. The chain couples TRBV29-1 to TRBJ2-2, with D unresolved. Germline values: CDR1 SQVTM, CDR2 ANQGSEA. The CDR3 covers 13 residues. The V gene lost 2 bases and the J gene lost 2 bases, with 6 bases spanning the gap.

This chain links TRBV28 with TRBJ1-5; no clear D. Germline lookup yields CDR1 MDHEN and CDR2 SYDVKM. Trimming removed 7 bases from V and 5 bases from J, with 15 bases in between. This CDR3 is 14 amino acids long. The CDR3 DNA reads as TGTGCCAGCAAAGACCAAACCACTCATCAGCCCCAGCATTTT. Translation: CASKDQTTHQPQHF.

This clonotype occurred many times. The rearrangement joins TRBV7-2 to TRBJ2-7, with D unclear. Germline CDR1 and CDR2: SGHTA and FQGNSA. The CDR3 loop spans 13 amino acids. Trimming pared 4 bases from V and 5 bases from J, leaving 12 bases between. The CDR3 DNA is TGTGCCAGCAGCTCCCCGGCAGCTCACGAGCAGTACTTC. This sequence encodes CASSSPAAHEQYF.

V and J are TRBV2 and TRBJ2-7; no reliable D call. The germline gives CDR1 SNHLY, CDR2 FYNNEI. The CDR3 is 15 residues long. V shed 4 bases and J shed 2 bases, with 15 bases lying between them. This CDR3 reads CASSVPIDGAYEQYF. The CDR3 DNA sequence: TGTGCCAGCAGTGTACCCATCGATGGGGCCTACGAGCAGTACTTC. The full variable domain, in which reference TRBV2 and TRBJ2-7 provide the parts outside the CDR3, is EPEVTQTPSHQVTQMGQEVILRCVPISNHLYFYWYRQILGQKVEFLVSFYNNEISEKSEIFDDQFSVERPDGSNFTLKIRSTKLEDSAMYFCASSVPIDGAYEQYFGPGTRLTVT.

This clonotype was observed at least ten times. This chain links TRBV6-2 or TRBV6-3 with TRBJ1-2, with D uncertain. The ends were cut back, 6 bases at V and 4 bases at J, with 15 bases in the middle. The CDR3 length is 14 residues. Germline CDR1 MNHEY, CDR2 SVGEGT. CDR3: CASRSGGVGYGYTF. The CDR3 DNA follows: TGTGCCAGCAGATCGGGCGGCGTTGGCTATGGCTACACCTTC.

This clonotype was seen repeatedly, ten times or more. The rearrangement joins TRBV28 to TRBJ1-2; TRBD1 aligns across 7 bases. The CDR3 sequence is 18 residues long. The germline V gene has CDR1 MDHEN and CDR2 SYDVKM. V shed 4 bases and J 2 bases; nucleotides not matched to a gene: 16. CDR3 sequence: CASSSLDLGTAANYGYTF. The CDR3 DNA is TGTGCCAGCAGTTCCCTCGACCTCGGGACAGCTGCCAACTATGGCTACACCTTC.

This clonotype was found many times. The J gene is TRBJ2-2, the V gene TRBV6-2 or TRBV6-3; D call uncertain. The ends were cut back, 5 bases at V and 2 bases at J, with 6 bases in the middle. This CDR3 comprises 13 residues. Germline assignment: CDR1 MNHEY and CDR2 SVGEGT. The CDR3 region has the DNA TGTGCCAGCAGTACCAGCAACACCGGGGAGCTGTTTTTT. Its translation is CASSTSNTGELFF.

In this sample, this clonotype turned up many times. The J gene is TRBJ1-5, the V gene TRBV4-1; D may be TRBD1 (6 bases). There are 16 residues in the CDR3. The V end lost 0 bases, the J end lost 7 bases, and 16 bases lay between the germline ends. Germline V lookup: CDR1 MGHRA, CDR2 YSYEKL. CDR3 loop: CASSQDDRGLEQPQHF. DNA for the CDR3: TGCGCCAGCAGCCAAGATGATCGGGGGCTCGAGCAGCCCCAGCATTTT.

In its sample, this clonotype was seen many times. CDR3 DNA sequence: TGTGCCTCTATCCGGGACAGGAGTTTTGCTGAAGCTTTCTTT. Its translation: CASIRDRSFAEAFF. The V call is TRBV30, the J call TRBJ1-1; 8 bases match TRBD1. Germline V gives CDR1 GTSNPN, CDR2 SVGIG (reference sequence). The trim removed 7 bases at V and 6 bases at J, leaving 13 bases unmatched. The CDR3 contains 14 residues.

The chain joins TRBV14 to TRBJ1-1; D is ambiguous. This CDR3 comprises 16 residues. Trimming stripped 5 bases from V and 6 bases from J, with 22 bases between. CDR1 SGHDN and CDR2 FVKESK come from the germline V gene. This chain's CDR3 is CASSLRLFFGPSEAFF. CDR3 bases: TGTGCCAGCAGCTTACGATTATTCTTTGGACCTTCTGAAGCTTTCTTT.

CDR3 DNA: TGTGCCAGCAGCTTAGGGAGCGGGAGGGCCGGGGAGCAGTACTTC. Protein product: CASSLGSGRAGEQYF. This chain links TRBV11-2 with TRBJ2-7, with 10 bases fitting TRBD2. CDR1 and CDR2 (germline): SGHAT, FQNNGV. With 1 base clipped from V and 7 bases from J, the junction kept 7 bases outside the gene matches. The CDR3 is 15 residues long. Combining the CDR3 with reference TRBV11-2 and TRBJ2-7 gives the whole variable domain EAGVAQSPRYKIIEKRQSVAFWCNPISGHATLYWYQQILGQGPKLLIQFQNNGVVDDSQLPKDRFSAERLKGVDSTLKIQPAKLEDSAVYLCASSLGSGRAGEQYFGPGTRLTVT.

A single count supports this clonotype. The V call is TRBV12-3 or TRBV12-4, the J call TRBJ1-3, with 7 nucleotides matching TRBD1. The J segment lost 0 bases and the V segment lost 6 bases, leaving 8 bases of the junction unmatched. The CDR3 runs 16 residues. CDR3 coding DNA: TGTGCCAGCAGCTCCGGAGGGACAGTCTCTGGAAACACCATATATTTT. Protein: CASSSGGTVSGNTIYF.

This clonotype has ten or more counts. V and J are TRBV10-2 and TRBJ1-5; maybe TRBD1 (6 bases). The CDR3 length is 16 residues. CDR1 and CDR2 (germline): WSHSY, SAAADI. V lost 0 bases, J lost 4 bases, and 13 bases lay in between. DNA of the CDR3: TGCGCCAGCAGTGAGTCGAAACAGGGAAGTAATCAGCCCCAGCATTTT. Protein product: CASSESKQGSNQPQHF.

This clonotype showed up many times. V usage is TRBV24-1 and J usage is TRBJ2-2, with 8 nucleotides matching TRBD1. Germline V gives CDR1 KGHDR, CDR2 SFDVKD. The J segment lost 4 bases and the V segment lost 4 bases, leaving 7 bases of the junction unmatched. The CDR3 loop spans 16 amino acids. Here the CDR3 reads CATSDRTGSGTGELFF. The CDR3 DNA is TGTGCCACCAGTGACCGGACAGGGTCGGGCACCGGGGAGCTGTTTTTT.

This clonotype was observed many times. The gene calls are TRBV29-1 and TRBJ2-2, with TRBD2 identical over 13 bases. The V and J ends lost 2 bases and 4 bases, in that order; junction bases with no gene match: 4. Germline V gives CDR1 SQVTM, CDR2 ANQGSEA. This CDR3 spans 16 amino acids. Here the CDR3 DNA reads TGCAGCGTTGAATCGGGACTAGCGGGGTTCACCGGGGAGCTGTTTTTT. It codes for CSVESGLAGFTGELFF.